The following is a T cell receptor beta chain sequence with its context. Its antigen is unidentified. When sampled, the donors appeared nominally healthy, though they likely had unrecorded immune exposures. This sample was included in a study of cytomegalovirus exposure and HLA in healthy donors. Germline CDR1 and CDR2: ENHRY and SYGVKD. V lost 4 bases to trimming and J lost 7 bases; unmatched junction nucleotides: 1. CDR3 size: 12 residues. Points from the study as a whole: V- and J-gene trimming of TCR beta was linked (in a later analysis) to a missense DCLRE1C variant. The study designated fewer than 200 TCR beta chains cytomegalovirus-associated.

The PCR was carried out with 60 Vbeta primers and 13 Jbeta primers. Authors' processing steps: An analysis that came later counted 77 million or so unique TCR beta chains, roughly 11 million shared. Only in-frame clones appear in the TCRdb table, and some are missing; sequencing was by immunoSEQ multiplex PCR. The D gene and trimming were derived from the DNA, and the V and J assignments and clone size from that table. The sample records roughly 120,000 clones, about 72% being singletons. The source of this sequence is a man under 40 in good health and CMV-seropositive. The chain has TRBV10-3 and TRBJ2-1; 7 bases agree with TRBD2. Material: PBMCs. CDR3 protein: CAISVGGNEQFF. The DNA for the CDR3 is TGTGCCATCAGTGTGGGAGGGAATGAGCAGTTCTTC.